This T cell receptor (beta chain) was captured by sequencing in a study of T cells in Graves' hyperthyroidism and ophthalmopathy. Patients between 18 and 65 years old had hyperthyroidism, newly diagnosed and lasting under 2 months. Template material for amplifying TCR beta CDR3 regions consisted of RNA transcripts. The primer set for the first-round RT-PCR of the TCR CDR3 was HTBI. From the multiplex PCR reads, TCRdb called clonotypes with MiXCR, one entry per CDR3 protein. Among about half a million distinct CDR3 sequences listed, under 25% were seen once. The CDR3 loop spans 20 amino acids. This chain joins TRBV21-1 and TRBJ2-7; the table's D call of TRBD1 was not tested on the DNA. TRBV21-1 is shown as a pseudogene. The specimen sequenced was blood. The clonotype was recovered from a young man with Graves' hyperthyroidism. The CDR3 spells CASSPNAIDRGRINSYEQYF. The CDR3 coding sequence is TGTGCCAGCAGTCCGAACGCCATTGACAGGGGGCGAATCAACTCCTACGAGCAGTACTTC.